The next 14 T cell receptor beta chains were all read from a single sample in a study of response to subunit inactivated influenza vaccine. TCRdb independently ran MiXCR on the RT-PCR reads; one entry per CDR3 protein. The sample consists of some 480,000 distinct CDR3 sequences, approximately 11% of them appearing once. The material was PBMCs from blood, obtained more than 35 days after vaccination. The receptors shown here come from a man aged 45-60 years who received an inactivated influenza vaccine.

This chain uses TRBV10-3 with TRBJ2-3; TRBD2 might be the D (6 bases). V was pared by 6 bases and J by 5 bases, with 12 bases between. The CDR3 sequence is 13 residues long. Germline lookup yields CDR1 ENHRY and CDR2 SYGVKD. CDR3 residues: CAISAGLQDTQYF. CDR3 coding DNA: TGTGCCATCAGCGCGGGGCTCCAAGATACGCAGTATTTT.

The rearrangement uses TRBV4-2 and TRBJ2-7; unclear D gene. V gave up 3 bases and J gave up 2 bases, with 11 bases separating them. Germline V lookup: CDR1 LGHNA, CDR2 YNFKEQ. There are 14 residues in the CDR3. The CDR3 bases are TGTGCCAGCAGCCAGGTTTCACAGCCCTACGAGCAGTACTTC. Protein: CASSQVSQPYEQYF.

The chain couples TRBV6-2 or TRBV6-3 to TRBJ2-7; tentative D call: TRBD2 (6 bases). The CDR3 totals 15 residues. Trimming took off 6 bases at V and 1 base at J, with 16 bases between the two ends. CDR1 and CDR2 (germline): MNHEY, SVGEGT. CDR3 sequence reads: CASSAISGRSYEQYF. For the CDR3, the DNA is TGTGCCAGCAGCGCCATTAGCGGAAGGTCCTACGAGCAGTACTTC.

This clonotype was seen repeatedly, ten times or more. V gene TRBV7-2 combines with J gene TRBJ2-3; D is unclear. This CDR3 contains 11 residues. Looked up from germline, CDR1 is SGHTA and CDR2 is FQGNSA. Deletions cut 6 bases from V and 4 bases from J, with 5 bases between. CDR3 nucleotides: TGTGCCAGCAGTCGGGCAGATACGCAGTATTTT. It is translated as CASSRADTQYF.

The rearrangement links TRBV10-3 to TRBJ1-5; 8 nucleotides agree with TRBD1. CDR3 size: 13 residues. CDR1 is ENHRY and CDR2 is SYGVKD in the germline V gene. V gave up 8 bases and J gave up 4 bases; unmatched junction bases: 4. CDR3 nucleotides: TGTGCCATCGGACAGGGTGGGAATCAGCCCCAGCATTTT. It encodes CAIGQGGNQPQHF.

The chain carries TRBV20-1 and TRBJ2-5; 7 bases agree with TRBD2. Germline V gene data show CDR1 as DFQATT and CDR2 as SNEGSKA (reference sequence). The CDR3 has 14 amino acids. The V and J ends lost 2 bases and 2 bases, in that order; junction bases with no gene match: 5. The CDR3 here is CSARSPGGQETQYF. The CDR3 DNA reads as TGCAGTGCTAGATCTCCCGGGGGGCAAGAGACCCAGTACTTC.

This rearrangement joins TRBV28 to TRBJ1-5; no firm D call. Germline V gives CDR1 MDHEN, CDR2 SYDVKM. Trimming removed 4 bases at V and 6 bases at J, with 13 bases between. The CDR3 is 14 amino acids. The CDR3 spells CASSSPGFTQPQHF. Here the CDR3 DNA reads TGTGCCAGCAGTTCACCAGGTTTCACTCAGCCCCAGCATTTT.

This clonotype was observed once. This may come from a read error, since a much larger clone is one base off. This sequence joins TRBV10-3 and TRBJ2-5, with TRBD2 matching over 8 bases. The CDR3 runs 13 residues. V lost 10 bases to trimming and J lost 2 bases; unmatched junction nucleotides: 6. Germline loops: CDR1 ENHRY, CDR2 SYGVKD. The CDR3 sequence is CANKGLEQETQYF. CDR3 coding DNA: TGTGCCAACAAGGGACTAGAACAAGAGACCCAGTACTTC.

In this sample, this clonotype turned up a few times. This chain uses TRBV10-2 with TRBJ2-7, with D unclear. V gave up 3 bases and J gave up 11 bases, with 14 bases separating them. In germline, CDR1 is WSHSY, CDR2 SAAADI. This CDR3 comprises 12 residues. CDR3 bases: TGCGCCAGCAGTGAAGGTCAGACCCAGAAGTACTTC. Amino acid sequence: CASSEGQTQKYF.

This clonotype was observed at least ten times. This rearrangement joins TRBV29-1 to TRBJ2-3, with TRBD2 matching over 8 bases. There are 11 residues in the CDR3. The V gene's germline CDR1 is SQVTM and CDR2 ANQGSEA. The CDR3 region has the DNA TGCATGACTAGCGACACAGATACGCAGTATTTT. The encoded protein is CMTSDTDTQYF.

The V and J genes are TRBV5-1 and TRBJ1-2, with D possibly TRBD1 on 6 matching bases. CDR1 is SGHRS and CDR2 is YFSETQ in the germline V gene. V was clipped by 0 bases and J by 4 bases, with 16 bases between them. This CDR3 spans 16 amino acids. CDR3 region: CASSLALRGQGYGYTF. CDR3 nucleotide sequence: TGCGCCAGCAGCTTGGCTCTACGGGGACAAGGCTATGGCTACACCTTC.

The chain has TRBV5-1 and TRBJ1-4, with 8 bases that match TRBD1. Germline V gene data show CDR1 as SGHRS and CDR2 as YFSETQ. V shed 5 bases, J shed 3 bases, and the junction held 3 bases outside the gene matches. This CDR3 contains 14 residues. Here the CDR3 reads CASRPTGANEKLFF. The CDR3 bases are TGCGCCAGCAGACCGACAGGGGCTAATGAAAAACTGTTTTTT.

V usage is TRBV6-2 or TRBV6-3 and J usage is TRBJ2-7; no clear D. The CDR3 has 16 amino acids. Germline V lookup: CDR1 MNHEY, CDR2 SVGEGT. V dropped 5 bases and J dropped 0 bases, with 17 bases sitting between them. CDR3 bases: TGTGCCAGCAGTAAACCGATGACCTTGAGCTCCTACGAGCAGTACTTC. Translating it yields CASSKPMTLSSYEQYF.

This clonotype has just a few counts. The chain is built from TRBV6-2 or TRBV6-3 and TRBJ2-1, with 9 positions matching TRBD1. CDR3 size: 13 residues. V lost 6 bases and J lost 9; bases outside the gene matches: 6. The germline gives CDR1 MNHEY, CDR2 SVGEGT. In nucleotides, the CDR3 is TGTGCCAGCAGCGCCGGGACAGGGACTGAGCAGTTCTTC. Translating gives CASSAGTGTEQFF.